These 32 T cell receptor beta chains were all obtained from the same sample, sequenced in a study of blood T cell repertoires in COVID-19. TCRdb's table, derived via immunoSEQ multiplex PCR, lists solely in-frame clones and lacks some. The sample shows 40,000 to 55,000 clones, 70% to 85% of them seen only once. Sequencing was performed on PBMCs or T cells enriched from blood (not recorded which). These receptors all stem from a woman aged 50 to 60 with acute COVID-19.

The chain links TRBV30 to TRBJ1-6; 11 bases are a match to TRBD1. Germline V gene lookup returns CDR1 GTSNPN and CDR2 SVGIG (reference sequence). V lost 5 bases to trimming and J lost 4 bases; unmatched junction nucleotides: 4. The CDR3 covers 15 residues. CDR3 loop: CAWGQGARYNSPLHF. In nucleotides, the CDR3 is TGTGCCTGGGGACAGGGGGCGCGATATAATTCACCCCTCCACTTT. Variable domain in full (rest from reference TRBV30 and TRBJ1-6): SQTIHQWPATLVQPVGSPLSLECTVEGTSNPNLYWYRQAAGRGLQLLFYSVGIGQISSEVPQNLSASRPQDRQFILSSKKLLLSDSGFYLCAWGQGARYNSPLHFGNGTRLTVT.

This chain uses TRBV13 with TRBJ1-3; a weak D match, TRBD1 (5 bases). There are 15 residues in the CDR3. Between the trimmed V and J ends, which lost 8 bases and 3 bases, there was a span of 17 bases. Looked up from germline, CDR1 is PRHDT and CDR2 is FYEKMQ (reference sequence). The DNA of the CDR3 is TGTGCCAGCTCCTTGACGGGGGAGAGTGGAAACACCATATATTTT. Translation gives CASSLTGESGNTIYF. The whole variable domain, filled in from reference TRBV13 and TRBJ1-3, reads AAGVIQSPRHLIKEKRETATLKCYPIPRHDTVYWYQQGPGQDPQFLISFYEKMQSDKGSIPDRFSAQQFSDYHSELNMSSLELGDSALYFCASSLTGESGNTIYFGEGSWLTVV.

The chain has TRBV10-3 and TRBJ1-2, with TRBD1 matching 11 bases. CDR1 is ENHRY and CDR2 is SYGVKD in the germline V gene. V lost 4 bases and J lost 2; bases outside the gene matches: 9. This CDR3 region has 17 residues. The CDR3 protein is CAISVGTGGTRNYGYTF. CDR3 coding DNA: TGTGCCATCAGTGTTGGGACAGGGGGGACACGCAACTATGGCTACACCTTC.

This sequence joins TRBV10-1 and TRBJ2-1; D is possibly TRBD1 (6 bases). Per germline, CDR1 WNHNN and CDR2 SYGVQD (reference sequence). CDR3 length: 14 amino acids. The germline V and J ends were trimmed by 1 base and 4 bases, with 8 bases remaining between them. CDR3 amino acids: CASSELGTYNEQFF. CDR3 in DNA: TGCGCCAGCAGTGAGTTGGGGACATACAATGAGCAGTTCTTC.

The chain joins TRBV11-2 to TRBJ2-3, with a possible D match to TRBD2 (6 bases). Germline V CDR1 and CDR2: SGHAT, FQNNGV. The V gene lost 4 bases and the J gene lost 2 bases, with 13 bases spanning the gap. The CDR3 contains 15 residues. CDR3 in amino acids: CASSSGTFSTDTQYF. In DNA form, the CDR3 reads TGTGCCAGCAGCTCTGGGACTTTTTCCACAGATACGCAGTATTTT.

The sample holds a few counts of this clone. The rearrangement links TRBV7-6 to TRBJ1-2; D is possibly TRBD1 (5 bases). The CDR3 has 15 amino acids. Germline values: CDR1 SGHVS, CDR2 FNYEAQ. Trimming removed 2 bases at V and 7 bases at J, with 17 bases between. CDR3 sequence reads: CASSLRDSGRGGYTF. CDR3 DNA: TGTGCCAGCAGCTTAAGGGACTCGGGGCGCGGTGGCTACACCTTC. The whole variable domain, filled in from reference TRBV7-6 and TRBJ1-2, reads GAGVSQSPRYKVTKRGQDVALRCDPISGHVSLYWYRQALGQGPEFLTYFNYEAQQDKSGLPNDRFSAERPEGSISTLTIQRTEQRDSAMYRCASSLRDSGRGGYTFGSGTRLTVV.

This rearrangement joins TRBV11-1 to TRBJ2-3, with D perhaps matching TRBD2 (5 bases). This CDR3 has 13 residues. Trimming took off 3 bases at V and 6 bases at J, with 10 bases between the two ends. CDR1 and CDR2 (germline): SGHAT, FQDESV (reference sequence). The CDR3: CASSLQERDTQYF. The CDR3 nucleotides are TGTGCCAGCAGCTTGCAGGAGCGGGATACGCAGTATTTT.

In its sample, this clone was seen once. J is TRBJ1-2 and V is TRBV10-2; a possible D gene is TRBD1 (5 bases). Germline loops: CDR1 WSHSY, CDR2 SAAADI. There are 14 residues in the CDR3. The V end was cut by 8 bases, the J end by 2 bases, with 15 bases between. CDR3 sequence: CASWGGRTNYGYTF. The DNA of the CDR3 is TGCGCCAGCTGGGGTGGACGGACAAACTATGGCTACACCTTC.

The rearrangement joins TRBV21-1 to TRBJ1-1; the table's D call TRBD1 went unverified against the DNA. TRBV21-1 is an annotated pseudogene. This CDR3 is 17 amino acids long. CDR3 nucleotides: TGTGCCAACGGGAAGGACAGCCGAACCGTACTGAACACTGAAGCTTTCTTT. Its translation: CANGKDSRTVLNTEAFF.

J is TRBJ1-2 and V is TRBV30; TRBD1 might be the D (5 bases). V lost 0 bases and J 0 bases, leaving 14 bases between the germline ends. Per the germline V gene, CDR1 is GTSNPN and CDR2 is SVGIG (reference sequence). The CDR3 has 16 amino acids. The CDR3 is CAWSVSGGHSNYGYTF. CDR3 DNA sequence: TGTGCCTGGAGTGTATCCGGCGGACACTCTAACTATGGCTACACCTTC.

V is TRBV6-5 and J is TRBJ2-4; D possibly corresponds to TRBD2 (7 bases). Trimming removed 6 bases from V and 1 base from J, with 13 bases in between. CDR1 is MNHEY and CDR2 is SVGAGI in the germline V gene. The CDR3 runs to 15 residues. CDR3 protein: CASSGGPLAKNIQYF. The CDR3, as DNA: TGTGCCAGCAGCGGGGGGCCATTGGCCAAAAACATTCAGTACTTC.

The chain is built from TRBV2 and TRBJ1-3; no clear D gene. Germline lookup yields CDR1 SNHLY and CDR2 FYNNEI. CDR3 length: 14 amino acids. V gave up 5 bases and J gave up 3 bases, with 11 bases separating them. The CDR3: CASSFGLNGNTIYF. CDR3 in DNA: TGTGCCAGCAGTTTTGGACTCAATGGAAACACCATATATTTT.

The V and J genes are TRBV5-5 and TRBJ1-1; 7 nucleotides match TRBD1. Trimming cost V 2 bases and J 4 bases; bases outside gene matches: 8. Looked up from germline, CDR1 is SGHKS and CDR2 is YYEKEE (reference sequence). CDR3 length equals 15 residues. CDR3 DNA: TGTGCCAGCAGCTTCGGTAGGGGGCGAATCACTGAAGCTTTCTTT. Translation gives CASSFGRGRITEAFF.

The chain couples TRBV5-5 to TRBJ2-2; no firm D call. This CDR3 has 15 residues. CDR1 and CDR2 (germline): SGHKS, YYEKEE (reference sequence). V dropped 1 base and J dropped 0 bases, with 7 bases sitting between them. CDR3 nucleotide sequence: TGTGCCAGCAGCTTGTACACGTCGAACACCGGGGAGCTGTTTTTT. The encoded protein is CASSLYTSNTGELFF.

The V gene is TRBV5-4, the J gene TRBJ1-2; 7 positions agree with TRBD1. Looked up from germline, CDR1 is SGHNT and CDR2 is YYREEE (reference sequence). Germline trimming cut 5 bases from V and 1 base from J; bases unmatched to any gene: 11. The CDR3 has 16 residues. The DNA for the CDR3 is TGTGCCAGCAGAATTTTAGGACAGGCTTTTAACTATGGCTACACCTTC. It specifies CASRILGQAFNYGYTF.

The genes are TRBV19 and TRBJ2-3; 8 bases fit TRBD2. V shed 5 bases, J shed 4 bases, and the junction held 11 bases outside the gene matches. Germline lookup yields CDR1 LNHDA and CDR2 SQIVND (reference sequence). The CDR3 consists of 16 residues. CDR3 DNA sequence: TGTGCCAGTAGTTCCTCCGGGGGGGCCCCGGCAGATACGCAGTATTTT. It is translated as CASSSSGGAPADTQYF.

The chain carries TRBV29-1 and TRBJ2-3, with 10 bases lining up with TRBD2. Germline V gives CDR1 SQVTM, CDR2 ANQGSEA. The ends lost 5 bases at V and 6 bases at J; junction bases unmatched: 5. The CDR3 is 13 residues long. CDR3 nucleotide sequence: TGCAGCGTTAGCGGGGGGGCCTTTGATACGCAGTATTTT. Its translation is CSVSGGAFDTQYF.

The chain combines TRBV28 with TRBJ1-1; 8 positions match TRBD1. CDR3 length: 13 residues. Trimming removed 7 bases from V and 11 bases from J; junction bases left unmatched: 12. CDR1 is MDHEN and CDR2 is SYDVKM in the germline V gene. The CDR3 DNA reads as TGTGCCAGCAACCAGGGGGCGGATCGTATGGCTTTCTTT. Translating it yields CASNQGADRMAFF.

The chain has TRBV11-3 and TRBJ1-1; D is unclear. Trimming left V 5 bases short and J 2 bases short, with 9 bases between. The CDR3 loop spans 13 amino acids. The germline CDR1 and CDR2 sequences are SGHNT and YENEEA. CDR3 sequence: CASSPHTNTEAFF. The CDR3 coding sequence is TGTGCCAGCAGCCCCCACACCAACACTGAAGCTTTCTTT. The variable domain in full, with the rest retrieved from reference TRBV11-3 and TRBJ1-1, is EAGVVQSPRYKIIEKKQPVAFWCNPISGHNTLYWYLQNLGQGPELLIRYENEEAVDDSQLPKDRFSAERLKGVDSTLKIQPAELGDSAVYLCASSPHTNTEAFFGQGTRLTVV.

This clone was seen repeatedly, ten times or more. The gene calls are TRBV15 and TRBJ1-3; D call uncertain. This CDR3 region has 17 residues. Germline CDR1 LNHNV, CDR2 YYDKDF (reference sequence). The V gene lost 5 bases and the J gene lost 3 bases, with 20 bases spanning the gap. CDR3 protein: CATSSLGDAVVGNTIYF. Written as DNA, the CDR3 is TGTGCCACCAGCTCCCTGGGAGACGCAGTCGTTGGAAACACCATATATTTT.

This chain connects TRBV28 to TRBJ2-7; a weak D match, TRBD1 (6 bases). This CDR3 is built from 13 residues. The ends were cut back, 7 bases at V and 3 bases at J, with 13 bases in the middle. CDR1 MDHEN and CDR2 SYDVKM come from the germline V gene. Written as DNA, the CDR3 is TGTGCCAGCACGAAGGGACACAACTACGAGCAGTACTTC. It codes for CASTKGHNYEQYF. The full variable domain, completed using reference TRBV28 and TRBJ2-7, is DVKVTQSSRYLVKRTGEKVFLECVQDMDHENMFWYRQDPGLGLRLIYFSYDVKMKEKGDIPEGYSVSREKKERFSLILESASTNQTSMYLCASTKGHNYEQYFGPGTRLTVT.

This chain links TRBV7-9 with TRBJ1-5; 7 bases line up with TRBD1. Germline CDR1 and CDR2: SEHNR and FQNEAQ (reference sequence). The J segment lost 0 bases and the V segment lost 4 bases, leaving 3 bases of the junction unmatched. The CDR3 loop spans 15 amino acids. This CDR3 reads CASSSQGHSNQPQHF. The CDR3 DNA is TGTGCCAGCAGCTCACAGGGGCATAGCAATCAGCCCCAGCATTTT.

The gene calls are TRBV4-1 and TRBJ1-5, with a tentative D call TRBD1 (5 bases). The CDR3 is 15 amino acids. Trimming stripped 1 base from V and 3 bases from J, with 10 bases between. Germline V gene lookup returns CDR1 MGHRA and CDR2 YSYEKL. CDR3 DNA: TGCGCCAGCAGCCAAGTGGAACAGGTCAATCAGCCCCAGCATTTT. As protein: CASSQVEQVNQPQHF.

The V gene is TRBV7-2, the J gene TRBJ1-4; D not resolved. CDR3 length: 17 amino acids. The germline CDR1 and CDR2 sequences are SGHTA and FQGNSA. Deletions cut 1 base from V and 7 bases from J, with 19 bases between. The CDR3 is CASSLDLGGVKSEKLFF. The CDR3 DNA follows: TGTGCCAGCAGCTTAGATTTGGGAGGAGTCAAGAGTGAAAAACTGTTTTTT.

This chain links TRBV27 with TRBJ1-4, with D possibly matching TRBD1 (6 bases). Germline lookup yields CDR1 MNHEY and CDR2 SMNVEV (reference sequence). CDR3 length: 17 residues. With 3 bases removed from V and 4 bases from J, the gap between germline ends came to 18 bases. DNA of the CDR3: TGTGCCAGCAGTTTCCGACGGATACAGGGCTTTAATGAAAAACTGTTTTTT. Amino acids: CASSFRRIQGFNEKLFF.

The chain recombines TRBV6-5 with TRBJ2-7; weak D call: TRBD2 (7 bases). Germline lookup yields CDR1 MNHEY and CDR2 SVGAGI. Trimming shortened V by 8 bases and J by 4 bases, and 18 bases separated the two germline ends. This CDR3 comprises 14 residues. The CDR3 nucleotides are TGTGCCAGCGGCCGGGGGGCCCTGAGATACGAGCAGTACTTC. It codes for CASGRGALRYEQYF.

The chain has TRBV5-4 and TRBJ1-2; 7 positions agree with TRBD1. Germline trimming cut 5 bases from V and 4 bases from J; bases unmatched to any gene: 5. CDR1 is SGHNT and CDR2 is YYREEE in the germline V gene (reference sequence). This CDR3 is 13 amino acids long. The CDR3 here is CASSTTGIYGYTF. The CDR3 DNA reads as TGTGCCAGCAGTACGACAGGGATCTATGGCTACACCTTC.

The CDR3 nucleotides are TGTGCCACCAGCGCTAGACAGGGGTATGGCTACACCTTC. Translated: CATSARQGYGYTF. This sequence joins TRBV24-1 and TRBJ1-2, with 8 bases fitting TRBD1. Looked up from germline, CDR1 is KGHDR and CDR2 is SFDVKD. V lost 7 bases and J lost 5; bases outside the gene matches: 5. The CDR3 spans 13 residues.

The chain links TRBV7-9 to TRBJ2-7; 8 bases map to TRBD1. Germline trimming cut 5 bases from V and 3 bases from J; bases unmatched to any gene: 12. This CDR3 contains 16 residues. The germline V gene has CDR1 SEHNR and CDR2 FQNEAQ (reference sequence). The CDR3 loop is CASSPLEGQGGYEQYF. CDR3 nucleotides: TGTGCCAGCAGCCCCCTTGAAGGACAGGGAGGCTACGAGCAGTACTTC. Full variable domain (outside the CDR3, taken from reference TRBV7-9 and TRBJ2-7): DTGVSQNPRHKITKRGQNVTFRCDPISEHNRLYWYRQTLGQGPEFLTYFQNEAQLEKSRLLSDRFSAERPKGSFSTLEIQRTEQGDSAMYLCASSPLEGQGGYEQYFGPGTRLTVT.

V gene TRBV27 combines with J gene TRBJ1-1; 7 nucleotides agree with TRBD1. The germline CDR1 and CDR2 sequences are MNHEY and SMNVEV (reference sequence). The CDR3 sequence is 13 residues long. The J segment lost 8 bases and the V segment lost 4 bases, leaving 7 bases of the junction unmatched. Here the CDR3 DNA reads TGTGCCAGCAGTTCCCTGGACAGGACCGAAGCTTTCTTT. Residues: CASSSLDRTEAFF.

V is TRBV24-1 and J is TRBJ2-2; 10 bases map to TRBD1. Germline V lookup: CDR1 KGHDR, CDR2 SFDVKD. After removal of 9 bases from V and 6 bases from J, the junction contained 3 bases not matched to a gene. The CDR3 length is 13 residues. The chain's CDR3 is CATAGTGAGELFF. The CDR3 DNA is TGTGCCACCGCCGGGACAGGGGCCGGGGAGCTGTTTTTT.

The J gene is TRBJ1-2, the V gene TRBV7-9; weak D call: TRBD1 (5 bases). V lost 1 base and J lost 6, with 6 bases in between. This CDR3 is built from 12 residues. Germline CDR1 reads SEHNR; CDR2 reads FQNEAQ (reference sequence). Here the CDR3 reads CASSLGGDGYTF. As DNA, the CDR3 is TGTGCCAGCAGCTTAGGGGGGGATGGCTACACCTTC.